The next 21 T cell receptor beta chains were all read from a single sample in a study of blood T cell repertoires in COVID-19. Using immunoSEQ multiplex PCR, the repertoire was profiled, and TCRdb retains in-frame clones only, with some absent. The table has approximately 35,000 clones, approximately 85% seen once. Sequencing used peripheral blood. These receptors all come from a man aged 55 to 70 with active COVID-19.

The rearrangement joins TRBV5-1 to TRBJ1-2; 8 bases agree with TRBD1. This CDR3 has 14 residues. Germline CDR1 reads SGHRS; CDR2 reads YFSETQ. V gave up 0 bases and J gave up 8 bases; unmatched junction bases: 6. The CDR3 is CASSLAAGTGGYTF. CDR3 DNA sequence: TGCGCCAGCAGCTTGGCCGCAGGGACAGGCGGCTACACCTTC.

CDR3 loop: CASSPRTSGSVYEQFF. CDR3 coding DNA: TGTGCCAGCAGCCCCAGGACTAGCGGGAGCGTATATGAGCAGTTCTTC. The chain uses TRBV11-3 and TRBJ2-1, with 13 bases matching TRBD2. Per germline, CDR1 SGHNT and CDR2 YENEEA. V gave up 5 bases and J gave up 8 bases; unmatched junction bases: 9. This CDR3 is built from 16 residues. The whole variable domain, remainder taken from reference TRBV11-3 and TRBJ2-1, is EAGVVQSPRYKIIEKKQPVAFWCNPISGHNTLYWYLQNLGQGPELLIRYENEEAVDDSQLPKDRFSAERLKGVDSTLKIQPAELGDSAVYLCASSPRTSGSVYEQFFGPGTRLTVL.

The V gene is TRBV27, the J gene TRBJ2-5, with D perhaps TRBD1 (6 bases). This CDR3 has 12 amino acids. V lost 11 bases to trimming and J lost 6 bases, with 16 bases between them. Germline CDR1 MNHEY, CDR2 SMNVEV (reference sequence). The CDR3 DNA reads TGTGCCGCCTGGGGGTGGGGGCAGACCCAGTACTTC. This sequence encodes CAAWGWGQTQYF.

This chain uses TRBV4-1 with TRBJ2-1; D is uncertain. CDR1 is MGHRA, CDR2 YSYEKL, per germline. Trimming pared 0 bases from V and 4 bases from J, leaving 13 bases between. This CDR3 contains 16 residues. In nucleotides, the CDR3 is TGCGCCAGCAGCCAAGATGAAGAGGAATGGTACAATGAGCAGTTCTTC. Encoded protein: CASSQDEEEWYNEQFF.

The chain carries TRBV29-1 and TRBJ2-7, with TRBD2 matching over 9 bases. CDR3 length: 19 amino acids. Per the germline V gene, CDR1 is SQVTM and CDR2 is ANQGSEA. V was clipped by 5 bases and J by 4 bases; unmatched bases: 24. The CDR3 reads CSVFGVAAGGSQDRYEQYF. The CDR3 region has the DNA TGCAGCGTTTTCGGGGTCGCAGCGGGGGGTAGCCAAGACCGATACGAGCAGTACTTC.

CDR3 residues: CASSQGGEGGPQRNTQYF. The CDR3 DNA reads as TGTGCCAGCAGCCAAGGTGGGGAGGGAGGGCCGCAGCGGAATACGCAGTATTTT. The chain employs TRBV3-1 (or the pseudogene TRBV3-2) and TRBJ2-3; 7 positions agree with TRBD2. The germline V gene encodes CDR1 LGHDT and CDR2 YNNKEL (reference sequence). V gave up 1 base and J gave up 7 bases; unmatched junction bases: 17. CDR3 length equals 18 residues.

This sequence joins TRBV7-2 and TRBJ2-7, with 8 positions matching TRBD2. The J segment lost 4 bases and the V segment lost 7 bases, leaving 9 bases of the junction unmatched. Germline V lookup: CDR1 SGHTA, CDR2 FQGNSA. The CDR3 consists of 14 residues. The CDR3 sequence is CASNIAGRFYEQYF. The CDR3 DNA follows: TGTGCCAGCAATATAGCGGGAAGGTTTTACGAGCAGTACTTC.

The genes are TRBV19 and TRBJ2-3; D is perhaps TRBD2 (6 bases). The germline gives CDR1 LNHDA, CDR2 SQIVND (reference sequence). V was shortened by 6 bases and J by 4 bases, with 17 bases between the two germline ends. CDR3 length: 15 amino acids. In nucleotides, the CDR3 is TGTGCCAGTAGGCGACAGCCCTGGGGGGCAGATACGCAGTATTTT. Residues: CASRRQPWGADTQYF.

Only a few counts were recorded for this clone. The chain carries TRBV6-1 and TRBJ1-5, with 7 bases lining up with TRBD1. Germline-derived CDR1 and CDR2 are MNHNS and SASEGT. CDR3 length: 15 residues. Germline trimming cut 6 bases from V and 2 bases from J; bases unmatched to any gene: 7. For the CDR3, the DNA is TGTGCCAGCAGCTTCGACAGGGACCGCAATCAGCCCCAGCATTTT. Its protein product is CASSFDRDRNQPQHF.

The chain employs TRBV19 and TRBJ2-6, with a possible D match to TRBD2 (5 bases). Trimming took off 3 bases at V and 4 bases at J, with 10 bases between the two ends. The length of the CDR3 is 15 residues. In germline, CDR1 is LNHDA, CDR2 SQIVND (reference sequence). In DNA form, the CDR3 reads TGTGCCAGTAGTATTCAAGGGAGCGGGGCCAACGTCCTGACTTTC. This gives the protein CASSIQGSGANVLTF.

The V call is TRBV18, the J call TRBJ1-5; no reliable D call. The CDR3 extends over 19 amino acids. Germline V CDR1 and CDR2: KGHSH, LQKENI. V dropped 3 bases and J dropped 1 base, with 22 bases sitting between them. CDR3 bases: TGTGCCAGCTCACCCCTCCCCACCACGTCTACGTCAAGCAATCAGCCCCAGCATTTT. Its translation: CASSPLPTTSTSSNQPQHF.

CDR3 nucleotide sequence: TGTGCCAGCAGCTCCTTAATTGGAGCGGGAGGGGAGACCCAGTACTTC. Amino acids: CASSSLIGAGGETQYF. This sequence joins TRBV7-9 and TRBJ2-5, with 10 bases aligning to TRBD2. Losses at the gene ends were 4 bases for V and 5 bases for J; bases not matched to a gene: 10. This CDR3 has 16 residues. Germline values: CDR1 SEHNR, CDR2 FQNEAQ (reference sequence).

The gene calls are TRBV7-2 and TRBJ1-1; D possibly corresponds to TRBD1 (5 bases). The germline CDR1 and CDR2 sequences are SGHTA and FQGNSA. CDR3 size: 13 residues. V was cut by 5 bases and J by 0 bases, with 7 bases left in between. The CDR3 coding sequence is TGTGCCAGCAGCCTACAGGTGAACACTGAAGCTTTCTTT. This encodes CASSLQVNTEAFF. The complete variable domain, with remaining parts taken from reference TRBV7-2 and TRBJ1-1, reads GAGVSQSPSNKVTEKGKDVELRCDPISGHTALYWYRQSLGQGLEFLIYFQGNSAPDKSGLPSDRFSAERTGGSVSTLTIQRTQQEDSAVYLCASSLQVNTEAFFGQGTRLTVV.

The chain is built from TRBV2 and TRBJ2-5; 12 nucleotides match TRBD2. The V gene's germline CDR1 is SNHLY and CDR2 FYNNEI. Trimming removed 9 bases from V and 5 bases from J; junction bases left unmatched: 7. There are 14 residues in the CDR3. In DNA, the CDR3 is TGTGCCAGTTGCGCTAGCGGGAGGGGGGAGACCCAGTACTTC. Translation gives CASCASGRGETQYF.

The rearrangement uses TRBV18 and TRBJ1-4; 8 bases are a match to TRBD1. V dropped 6 bases and J dropped 4; count of bases not matched to a gene: 10. The germline V gene encodes CDR1 KGHSH and CDR2 LQKENI. This CDR3 is built from 16 residues. This chain's CDR3 is CASSSLRTGSNEKLFF. In DNA, the CDR3 is TGTGCCAGCTCGTCCTTGAGGACAGGGAGTAATGAAAAACTGTTTTTT. Full variable domain (rest looked up from reference TRBV18 and TRBJ1-4): NAGVMQNPRHLVRRRGQEARLRCSPMKGHSHVYWYRQLPEEGLKFMVYLQKENIIDESGMPKERFSAEFPKEGPSILRIQQVVRGDSAAYFCASSSLRTGSNEKLFFGSGTQLSVL.

Of note for this clone: The junction departs from germline at one end; a sequencing error may be responsible. This CDR3 reads CASSLAGTSGSYNEQFF. CDR3 DNA sequence: TGTGCTAGCAGCTTAGCCGGGACTAGCGGTTCCTACAATGAGCAGTTCTTC. V is TRBV7-7 and J is TRBJ2-1; the match to TRBD2 covers 11 bases. In germline, CDR1 is SSHAT, CDR2 FNYEAQ (reference sequence). This CDR3 contains 17 residues.

This clone was observed a handful of times. The chain uses TRBV2 and TRBJ1-2, with D hard to call. The CDR3 spans 12 residues. V was trimmed by 3 bases and J by 6 bases, leaving 8 bases between them. CDR1 SNHLY and CDR2 FYNNEI come from the germline V gene. CDR3 DNA: TGTGCCAGCAGTGATTTAGTAAATGGCTACACCTTC. Protein sequence: CASSDLVNGYTF.

The gene calls are TRBV19 and TRBJ2-4, with 16 bases aligning to TRBD2. This CDR3 is built from 20 residues. The ends lost 3 bases at V and 2 bases at J; junction bases unmatched: 10. Germline V CDR1 and CDR2: LNHDA, SQIVND (reference sequence). CDR3 in amino acids: CASSMGLAGGRGSPKNIQYF. Written as DNA, the CDR3 is TGTGCCAGTAGTATGGGACTAGCGGGAGGGCGTGGAAGTCCCAAAAACATTCAGTACTTC. Variable domain in full (rest from reference TRBV19 and TRBJ2-4): DGGITQSPKYLFRKEGQNVTLSCEQNLNHDAMYWYRQDPGQGLRLIYYSQIVNDFQKGDIAEGYSVSREKKESFPLTVTSAQKNPTAFYLCASSMGLAGGRGSPKNIQYFGAGTRLSVL.

The J gene is TRBJ2-6, the V gene TRBV6-6; weak D call: TRBD2 (5 bases). Trimming left V 2 bases short and J 4 bases short, with 12 bases between. This CDR3 is built from 16 residues. Germline lookup yields CDR1 MNHNY and CDR2 SVGAGI (reference sequence). In DNA, the CDR3 is TGTGCCAGCAGTTACGTTCGGGGAACCGGGGCCAACGTCCTGACTTTC. Its protein is CASSYVRGTGANVLTF.

The chain combines TRBV5-4 with TRBJ2-2; no definite D call. V shed 1 base and J shed 6 bases, with 10 bases lying between them. The length of the CDR3 is 14 residues. CDR1 is SGHNT, CDR2 YYREEE, per germline (reference sequence). The CDR3: CASSLLDASGELFF. CDR3 bases: TGTGCCAGCAGCTTGCTAGACGCCTCCGGGGAGCTGTTTTTT.

The chain couples TRBV6-5 to TRBJ1-5; no reliable D call. Germline V gene data show CDR1 as MNHEY and CDR2 as SVGAGI. The V end was cut by 0 bases, the J end by 7 bases, with 7 bases between. The CDR3 has 13 amino acids. The CDR3 DNA follows: TGTGCCAGCAGTTACTCTCCCAGGCAGCCCCAGCATTTT. This encodes CASSYSPRQPQHF.